This is a list of T cell receptor beta chains from one sample in a study of blood T cell repertoires in COVID-19. The protocol was immunoSEQ multiplex PCR, while the TCRdb copy is restricted to in-frame clones and leaves out a portion. The sample contains tens of thousands of clones, roughly 68% of which appear only once. The sample was peripheral blood. Source of these receptors: a woman older than 75 with acute or convalescent COVID-19. CDR3s include the opening cysteine and the closing phenylalanine or tryptophan. A D gene is named only where the DNA matches it firmly. The size entry is marked missing in some rows and otherwise reads once, few, many or a size class.

clone size,D gene,J gene,V gene,CDR3 protein,CDR3 DNA
NA,NA,TRBJ2-5,TRBV18,CASSPWGDRKPPQETQYF,TGTGCCAGCTCACCTTGGGGAGATAGGAAACCCCCTCAAGAGACCCAGTACTTC
NA,TRBD2,TRBJ2-5,TRBV3-1/TRBV3-2,CASSQELTGLAGGQQTQYF,TGTGCCAGCAGCCAAGAACTGACCGGGCTAGCGGGAGGGCAGCAGACCCAGTACTTC
NA,TRBD2,TRBJ2-5,TRBV15,CATSRDPGGRGEETQYF,TGTGCCACCAGCAGAGATCCGGGCGGGAGGGGGGAAGAGACCCAGTACTTC
NA,NA,TRBJ2-5,TRBV19,CASSRVGWETQYF,TGTGCCAGTAGTCGAGTCGGGTGGGAGACCCAGTACTTC
NA,NA,TRBJ1-5,TRBV16,CASSLLQGTQPQHF,TGTGCCAGCAGCCTCCTACAGGGTACTCAGCCCCAGCATTTT
NA,TRBD2,TRBJ2-7,TRBV7-6,CASSLMTSGRITYEQYF,TGTGCCAGCAGCTTAATGACTAGCGGGAGGATCACCTACGAGCAGTACTTC
NA,TRBD2,TRBJ2-5,TRBV6-5,CASSPTSGRETQYF,TGTGCCAGCAGTCCGACTAGCGGGAGGGAGACCCAGTACTTC
NA,NA,TRBJ2-5,TRBV28,CASRTLTVGHGGETQYF,TGTGCCAGCAGAACTTTAACAGTGGGGCACGGTGGGGAGACCCAGTACTTC
NA,TRBD2,TRBJ2-7,TRBV4-2,CASSQYSGRYEQYF,TGTGCCAGCAGCCAGTACAGCGGGAGGTACGAGCAGTACTTC
NA,TRBD2,TRBJ2-2,TRBV12-5,CASELAGGPSGELFF,TGTGCTAGTGAGCTAGCGGGAGGGCCATCCGGGGAGCTGTTTTTT
NA,NA,TRBJ1-5,TRBV6-5,CASKKGGSNQPQHF,TGTGCCAGCAAAAAAGGGGGATCCAATCAGCCCCAGCATTTT
NA,TRBD1,TRBJ1-4,TRBV5-1,CASSQQGRWEKLFF,TGCGCCAGCAGCCAACAGGGGCGGTGGGAAAAACTGTTTTTT
NA,NA,TRBJ1-6,TRBV6-2/TRBV6-3,CASNPDGETGSPLHF,TGTGCCAGCAACCCGGACGGTGAGACGGGATCACCCCTCCACTTT
NA,TRBD1,TRBJ1-1,TRBV7-8,CASSTSGGQRSEAFF,TGTGCCAGCAGTACATCAGGGGGTCAGCGGTCTGAAGCTTTCTTT
NA,TRBD1,TRBJ2-3,TRBV19,CASSNYPTGSTDTQYF,TGTGCCAGTAGTAATTATCCGACAGGGAGCACAGATACGCAGTATTTT
NA,TRBD1,TRBJ1-1,TRBV25-1,CASRGQGDTEAFF,TGTGCCAGCAGGGGACAGGGGGACACTGAAGCTTTCTTT
NA,TRBD1,TRBJ2-1,TRBV24-1,CATSRTGGYNEQFF,TGTGCCACGTCCCGGACAGGGGGCTACAATGAGCAGTTCTTC
NA,TRBD1,TRBJ1-5,TRBV7-8,CASSAYRGPSNQPQHF,TGTGCCAGCAGCGCATACAGGGGGCCGTCAAATCAGCCCCAGCATTTT
once,NA,TRBJ1-5,TRBV2,CASSEGGNQPQHF,TGTGCCAGCAGTGAAGGCGGCAATCAGCCCCAGCATTTT
NA,NA,TRBJ1-6,TRBV12-3/TRBV12-4,CASSPTGFSPLHF,TGTGCCAGCAGTCCGACAGGATTTTCACCCCTCCACTTT
once,NA,TRBJ2-3,TRBV11-2,CASSLTFLGQRSTDTQYF,TGTGCCAGCAGCTTAACCTTTCTAGGACAGAGAAGCACAGATACGCAGTATTTT
once,NA,TRBJ2-7,TRBV10-3,CAISEPGAYEQYF,TGTGCCATCAGTGAACCGGGGGCCTACGAGCAGTACTTC
NA,NA,TRBJ2-7,TRBV27,CASSFRQTGYEQYF,TGTGCCAGCAGTTTCCGGCAAACAGGGTACGAGCAGTACTTC
NA,TRBD1,TRBJ2-2,TRBV5-1,CASSPGQDTGELFF,TGCGCCAGCAGCCCGGGACAGGACACCGGGGAGCTGTTTTTT
NA,NA,TRBJ1-1,TRBV7-9,CASSLEVSTEAFF,TGTGCCAGCAGCTTGGAGGTTTCCACTGAAGCTTTCTTT
NA,NA,TRBJ2-5,TRBV11-3,CASSTGFRGQKETQYF,TGTGCCAGCAGCACCGGATTTAGGGGCCAGAAAGAGACCCAGTACTTC
once,NA,TRBJ1-1,TRBV30,CAWSTGTNTEAFF,TGTGCCTGGAGTACCGGGACTAACACTGAAGCTTTCTTT
few,TRBD2,TRBJ2-1,TRBV18,CASSPPASGKGNEQFF,TGTGCCAGCTCACCGCCTGCTAGCGGGAAAGGGAATGAGCAGTTCTTC
NA,TRBD1,TRBJ1-3,TRBV4-3,CASSQAGTAGNTIYF,TGCGCCAGCAGCCAAGCCGGGACAGCTGGAAACACCATATATTTT
few,NA,TRBJ1-2,TRBV9,CASDREGYTF,TGTGCCAGTGATCGCGAAGGCTACACCTTC
NA,TRBD2,TRBJ2-1,TRBV7-9,CASSLSGNVINEQFF,TGTGCCAGCAGCCTTAGCGGGAACGTGATCAATGAGCAGTTCTTC
NA,TRBD2,TRBJ2-3,TRBV10-2,CASGLAGVVDTQYF,TGCGCCAGCGGACTAGCGGGAGTAGTGGATACGCAGTATTTT
NA,TRBD1,TRBJ2-2,TRBV5-1,CASSWTGDTGELFF,TGCGCCAGCAGCTGGACAGGGGACACCGGGGAGCTGTTTTTT
once,NA,TRBJ2-7,TRBV28,CASSLSTKPYEQYF,TGTGCCAGCAGTTTATCCACAAAACCCTACGAGCAGTACTTC
NA,NA,TRBJ1-3,TRBV5-1,CASSLAGGSGNTIYF,TGCGCCAGCAGCTTGGCCGGGGGGTCTGGAAACACCATATATTTT
NA,NA,TRBJ1-1,TRBV6-2/TRBV6-3,CASSVTVRILEAFF,TGTGCCAGCAGTGTAACCGTTAGAATTTTAGAAGCTTTCTTT
NA,TRBD2,TRBJ2-5,TRBV7-2,CASSPSGRAETQYF,TGTGCCAGCAGCCCTAGCGGGAGGGCCGAGACCCAGTACTTC
NA,TRBD1,TRBJ1-2,TRBV19,CASSTRQGRYYGYTF,TGTGCCAGTAGTACGCGACAGGGGAGGTACTATGGCTACACCTTC
NA,TRBD1,TRBJ1-2,TRBV24-1,CATSEPGQGISGYTF,TGTGCCACCAGTGAGCCGGGACAGGGGATTTCTGGCTACACCTTC